The 6 T cell receptor beta chains below all came from one sample that was sequenced in a study of T cells of healthy individuals. MiXCR, run by TCRdb on the 5' RACE reads, gives a single entry per CDR3 protein. The data show 60,000 to 80,000 distinct CDR3 sequences, roughly 16% seen once. All receptors come from a human donor in good health.

This clonotype was detected only a few times. The chain uses TRBV20-1 and TRBJ2-5; 8 bases match TRBD1. The CDR3 runs 12 residues. V shed 5 bases and J 3 bases; nucleotides not matched to a gene: 2. Germline assignment: CDR1 DFQATT and CDR2 SNEGSKA (reference sequence). CDR3: CSAATGEETQYF. The DNA for the CDR3 is TGCAGTGCTGCGACAGGGGAAGAGACCCAGTACTTC.

This clonotype was observed many times. The chain couples TRBV29-1 to TRBJ1-5, with 8 positions matching TRBD1. Losses at the gene ends were 4 bases for V and 5 bases for J; bases not matched to a gene: 7. Germline V gives CDR1 SQVTM, CDR2 ANQGSEA. The CDR3 is made up of 14 amino acids. The CDR3 DNA sequence: TGCAGCGTTGCGGATGGGACAGGCGATCAGCCCCAGCATTTT. This codes for CSVADGTGDQPQHF.

V usage is TRBV10-2 and J usage is TRBJ2-7, with 8 bases aligning to TRBD1. The CDR3 length is 14 residues. In germline, CDR1 is WSHSY, CDR2 SAAADI. V lost 2 bases to trimming and J lost 1 base; unmatched junction nucleotides: 1. The CDR3 sequence: CASSETGGSYEQYF. As DNA, the CDR3 is TGCGCCAGCAGTGAGACAGGGGGTTCCTACGAGCAGTACTTC.

This clonotype was recorded many times. V is TRBV9 and J is TRBJ2-7; 8 bases are shared with TRBD2. This CDR3 is 15 amino acids long. Unmatched junction bases numbered 9, after V lost 4 bases and J lost 3 bases. Germline V gene sequence: CDR1 SGDLS, CDR2 YYNGEE. In DNA form, the CDR3 reads TGTGCCAGCAGCCCCGTTGAGAGCGGGAGCTACGAGCAGTACTTC. Its protein is CASSPVESGSYEQYF. The entire variable domain, with the rest obtained from reference TRBV9 and TRBJ2-7, is as follows: DSGVTQTPKHLITATGQRVTLRCSPRSGDLSVYWYQQSLDQGLQFLIQYYNGEERAKGNILERFSAQQFPDLHSELNLSSLELGDSALYFCASSPVESGSYEQYFGPGTRLTVT.

The V and J genes are TRBV6-5 and TRBJ1-3; TRBD1 matches 7 bases. V lost 6 bases and J lost 6; bases outside the gene matches: 8. This CDR3 has 14 amino acids. The germline V gene encodes CDR1 MNHEY and CDR2 SVGAGI. The chain's CDR3 is CASRNRGGSNTIYF. The CDR3 DNA reads as TGTGCCAGCAGGAACAGGGGTGGATCAAACACCATATATTTT.

This chain uses TRBV2 with TRBJ2-1; 10 positions match TRBD1. With V trimmed by 3 bases and J by 8 bases, 10 bases remained unmatched. The germline gives CDR1 SNHLY, CDR2 FYNNEI. This CDR3 spans 16 amino acids. CDR3 sequence (DNA): TGTGCCAGCAGTGAGACGGGGACAGGGGCTGGGGATGAGCAGTTCTTC. Translating it yields CASSETGTGAGDEQFF.